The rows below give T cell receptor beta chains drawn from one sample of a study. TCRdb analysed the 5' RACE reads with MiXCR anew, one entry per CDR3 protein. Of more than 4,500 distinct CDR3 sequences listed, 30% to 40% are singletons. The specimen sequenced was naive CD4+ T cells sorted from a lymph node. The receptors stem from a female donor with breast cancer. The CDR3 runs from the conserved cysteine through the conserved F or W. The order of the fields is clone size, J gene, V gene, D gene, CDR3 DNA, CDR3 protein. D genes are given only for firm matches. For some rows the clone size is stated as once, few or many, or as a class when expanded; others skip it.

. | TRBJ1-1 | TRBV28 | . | TGTGCCAGCACTGTTGGGACGGCGAACACTGAAGCTTTCTTT | CASTVGTANTEAFF
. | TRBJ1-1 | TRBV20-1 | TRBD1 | TGCAGTGCTACGGACAGGGGCACCACTGAAGCTTTCTTT | CSATDRGTTEAFF
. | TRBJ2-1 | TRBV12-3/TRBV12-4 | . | TGTGCCAGCAGTTCCCCCCCGGCAGGCAATGAGCAGTTCTTC | CASSSPPAGNEQFF
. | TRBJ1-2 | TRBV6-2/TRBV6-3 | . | TGTGCCAGCAGTGGAGGAGAATACTATGGCTACACCTTC | CASSGGEYYGYTF
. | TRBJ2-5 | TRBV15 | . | TGTGCCACCAGCAGGAGGGCGGGATTTGAGACCTGGTACTTC | CATSRRAGFETWYF
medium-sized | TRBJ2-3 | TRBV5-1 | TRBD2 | TGCGCCAGCAGTGACCGGACTAGGGGTCGCACAGATACGCAGTATTTT | CASSDRTRGRTDTQYF
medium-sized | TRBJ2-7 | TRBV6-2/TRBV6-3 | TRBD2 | TGTGCCAGCAGTTCTCTAGCGGGAGTCGAGCAGTACTTC | CASSSLAGVEQYF
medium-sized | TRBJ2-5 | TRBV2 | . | TGTGCCAGCAGTGAAGACCAGAGGGAGACCCAGTACTTC | CASSEDQRETQYF
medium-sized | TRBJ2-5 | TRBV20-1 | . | TGCAGTGCTAGAGATTCACCGTCGGGAATGGGAGGAGAGACCCAGTACTTC | CSARDSPSGMGGETQYF
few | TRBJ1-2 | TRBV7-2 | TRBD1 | TGTGCCAGCAGCTTGGACAGGGGGGACTATGGCTACACCTTC | CASSLDRGDYGYTF
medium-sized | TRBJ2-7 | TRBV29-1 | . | TGCAGCGTTGAAGAGTCTATACGGTACTTC | CSVEESIRYF
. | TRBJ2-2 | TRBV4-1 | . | TGCGCCAGCAGCCGCCTGGTGGGGGGAGACACCGGGGGGCTGTTTTTT | CASSRLVGGDTGGLFF
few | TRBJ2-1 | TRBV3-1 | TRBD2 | TGTGCCAGCAGCCTAGCCCTAGCGGGGATTCGAACCAATGAGCAGTTCTTC | CASSLALAGIRTNEQFF
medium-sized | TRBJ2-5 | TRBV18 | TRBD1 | TGTGCCAGCTCACCGGGGACAGGGGACGAGACCCAGTACTTC | CASSPGTGDETQYF
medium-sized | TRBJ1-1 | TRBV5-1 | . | TGCGCCAGCAGCTTTTCGAACACTGAAGCTTTCTTT | CASSFSNTEAFF
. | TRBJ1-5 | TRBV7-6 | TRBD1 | TGTGCCAGCAGCTTAAACAGGGGCCAGCCCCAGCATTTT | CASSLNRGQPQHF
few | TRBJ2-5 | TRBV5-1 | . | TGCGCCAGCAGCTTGTTAGCGGACCAAGAGACCCAGTACTTC | CASSLLADQETQYF
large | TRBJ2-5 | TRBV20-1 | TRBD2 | TGCAGTGCTAGAGAGGCGACTAGCGGGAAGGTTACCCAGTACTTC | CSAREATSGKVTQYF
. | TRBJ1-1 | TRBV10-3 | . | TGTGCCATCAAAGAGAACACTGAAGCTTTCTTT | CAIKENTEAFF
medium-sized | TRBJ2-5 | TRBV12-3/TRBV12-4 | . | TGTGCCAGCAGTTTATCGAAAGAGACCCAGTACTTC | CASSLSKETQYF
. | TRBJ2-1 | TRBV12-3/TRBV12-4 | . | TGTGCCAGCCTCCAAGGGTACAATGAGCAGTTCTTC | CASLQGYNEQFF
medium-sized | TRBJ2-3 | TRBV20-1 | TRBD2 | TGCAGTGCTAGAGGCCTCGGTCCCGGGAGGGCAGTAGATACGCAGTATTTT | CSARGLGPGRAVDTQYF
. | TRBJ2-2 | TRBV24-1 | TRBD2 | TGTGCCACCAGTGACCGAACTAGCGGGAGTATCACCGGGGAGCTGTTTTTT | CATSDRTSGSITGELFF
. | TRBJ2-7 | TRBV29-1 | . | TGCAGCGTTGCCGCGTCAGGTCTCGAGCAGTACTTC | CSVAASGLEQYF
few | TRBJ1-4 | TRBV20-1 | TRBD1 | TGCAGTGCTAGTTCCGGACAGGCTAATGAAAAACTGTTTTTT | CSASSGQANEKLFF
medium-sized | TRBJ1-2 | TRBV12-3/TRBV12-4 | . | TGTGCCAGCAGAAAGACAGGCCCCGATGGCTACACCTTC | CASRKTGPDGYTF
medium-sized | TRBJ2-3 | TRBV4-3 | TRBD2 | TGCGCCAGCAGCGTAGGCCTAGCGGCCACAGATACGCAGTATTTT | CASSVGLAATDTQYF
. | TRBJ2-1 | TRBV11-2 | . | . | CASSLGEKLFFGSEQFF
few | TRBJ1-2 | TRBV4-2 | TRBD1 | TGTGCCAGCAGCCTGACTTCGACAGGGGGGAGCTATGGCTACACCTTC | CASSLTSTGGSYGYTF
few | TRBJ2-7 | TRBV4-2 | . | TGTGCCAGCAGCCAGAAAGGGGGCTCCTACGAGCAGTACTTC | CASSQKGGSYEQYF
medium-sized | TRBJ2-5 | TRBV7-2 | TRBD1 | TGTGCCAGCAGTCCGGGGGTGGGGACAGGGGGCCGGACCCAGTACTTC | CASSPGVGTGGRTQYF
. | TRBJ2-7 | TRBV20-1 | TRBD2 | TGCAGTGCCGACGGACTAGCGGGAGGGCCGTACGAGCAGTACTTC | CSADGLAGGPYEQYF
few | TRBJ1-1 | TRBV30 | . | TGTGCCTGGAGTGACTGGAACACTGAAGCTTTCTTT | CAWSDWNTEAFF
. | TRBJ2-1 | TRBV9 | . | TGTGCCAGCAGCGTAGGGTACTACAATGAGCAGTTCTTC | CASSVGYYNEQFF
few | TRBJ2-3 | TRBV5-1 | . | TGCGCCAGCAGCCCGGGCGTGAGCACAGATACGCAGTATTTT | CASSPGVSTDTQYF
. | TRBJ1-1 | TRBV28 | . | TGTGCCAGCAAGTACAAACTCAACACTGAAGCTTTCTTT | CASKYKLNTEAFF
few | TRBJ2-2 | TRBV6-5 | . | TGTGCCATTACCGACGGGAACACCGGGGAGCTGTTTTTT | CAITDGNTGELFF
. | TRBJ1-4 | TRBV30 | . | TGTGCCTGGAGTGTACGAGGAGAAAAACTGTTTTTT | CAWSVRGEKLFF
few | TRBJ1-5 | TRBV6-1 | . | TGTGCCAGCAGGGTGCTGTATAGCAATCAGCCCCAGCATTTT | CASRVLYSNQPQHF
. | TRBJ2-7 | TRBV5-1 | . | TGCGCCAGCAGCTTCGACGGTAGCTACGAGCAGTACTTC | CASSFDGSYEQYF
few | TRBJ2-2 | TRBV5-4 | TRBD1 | TGTGCCAGCAGCTTGGAGGGGGCGCGAGATACCGGGGAGCTGTTTTTT | CASSLEGARDTGELFF
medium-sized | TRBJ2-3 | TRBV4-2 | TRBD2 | TGTGCCAGCAGCCTCGGCCTCGGGACTAGTTATGCGCAGTATTTT | CASSLGLGTSYAQYF
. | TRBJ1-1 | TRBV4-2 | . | TGTGCCAGCAGCCAAGATTTGGTGAACACTGAAGCTTTCTTT | CASSQDLVNTEAFF
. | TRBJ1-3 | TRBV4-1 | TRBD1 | TGCGCCAGCAGCCAGACAGGGTCTGGAAACACCATATATTTT | CASSQTGSGNTIYF
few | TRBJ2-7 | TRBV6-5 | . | TGTGCCAGCAGGGTAGGGGTTACGGACGAGCAGTACTTC | CASRVGVTDEQYF
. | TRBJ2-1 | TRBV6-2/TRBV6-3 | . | TGTGCCAGCAAAGGGTTACTAAGCCGCTGGGAGCAGTTCTTC | CASKGLLSRWEQFF
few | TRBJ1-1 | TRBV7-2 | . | TGTGCCAGCAGCTTACGATTGACAGTTGAAGCTTTCTTT | CASSLRLTVEAFF
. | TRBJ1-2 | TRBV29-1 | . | TGCAGCGTTGCCCGCCCCGGGACCTATGGCTACACCTTC | CSVARPGTYGYTF
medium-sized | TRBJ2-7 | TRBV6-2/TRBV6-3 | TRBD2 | TGTGCCAGCAGGGAAGCGGGGGCCAGCTCCTACGAGCAGTACTTC | CASREAGASSYEQYF
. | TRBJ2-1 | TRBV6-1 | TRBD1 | TGTGCCAGCAGGAATAGGGGACAGTCCTCCTACAATGAGCAGTTCTTC | CASRNRGQSSYNEQFF
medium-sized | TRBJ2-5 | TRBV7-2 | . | TGTGCCAGCAGCTTAGATCCTAGCCAAGAGACCCAGTACTTC | CASSLDPSQETQYF
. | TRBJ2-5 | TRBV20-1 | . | TGCAGTGCTAGGCAACAGGGTCACTGGGAGACCCAGTACTTC | CSARQQGHWETQYF
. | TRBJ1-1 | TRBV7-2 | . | TGTGCCAGCAGCTTCGATGGGGATAGGACTGAAGCTTTCTTT | CASSFDGDRTEAFF
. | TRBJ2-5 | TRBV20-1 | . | TGCAGTGCTAGAGGGGGGGCAGAGACCCAGTACTTC | CSARGGAETQYF